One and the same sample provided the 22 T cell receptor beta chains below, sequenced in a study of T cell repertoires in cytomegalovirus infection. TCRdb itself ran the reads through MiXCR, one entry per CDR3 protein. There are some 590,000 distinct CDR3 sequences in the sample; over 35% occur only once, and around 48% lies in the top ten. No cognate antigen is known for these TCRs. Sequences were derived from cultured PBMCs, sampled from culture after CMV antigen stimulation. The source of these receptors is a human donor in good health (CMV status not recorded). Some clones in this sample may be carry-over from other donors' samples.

The CDR3 nucleotides read TGTGCCACCAGTCAAATGACTGCGGATACGCAGTATTTT. It yields the protein CATSQMTADTQYF. The chain has TRBV15 and TRBJ2-3; D uncertain. The V end lost 6 bases, the J end lost 6 bases, and 13 bases lay between the germline ends. Germline values: CDR1 LNHNV, CDR2 YYDKDF (reference sequence). The CDR3 runs 13 residues.

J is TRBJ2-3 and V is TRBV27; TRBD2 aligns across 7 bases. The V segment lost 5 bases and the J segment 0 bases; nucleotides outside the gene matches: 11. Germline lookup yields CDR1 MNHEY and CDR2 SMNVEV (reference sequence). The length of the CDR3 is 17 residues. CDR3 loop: CASSRPGASGSTDTQYF. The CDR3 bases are TGTGCCAGCAGTCGGCCCGGTGCTAGCGGTAGCACAGATACGCAGTATTTT.

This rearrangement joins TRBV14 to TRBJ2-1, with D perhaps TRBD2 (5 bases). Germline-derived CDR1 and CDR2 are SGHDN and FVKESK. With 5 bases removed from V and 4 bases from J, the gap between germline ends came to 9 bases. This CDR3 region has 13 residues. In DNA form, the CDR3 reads TGTGCCAGCAGCAGAGGGATGTACAATGAGCAGTTCTTC. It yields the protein CASSRGMYNEQFF.

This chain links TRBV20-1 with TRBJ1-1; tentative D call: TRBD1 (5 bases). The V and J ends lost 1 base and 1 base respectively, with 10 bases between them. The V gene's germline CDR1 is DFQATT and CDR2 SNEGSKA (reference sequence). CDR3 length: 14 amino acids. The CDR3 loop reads CSARGPGKNTEAFF. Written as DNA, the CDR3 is TGCAGTGCTAGAGGCCCAGGGAAGAACACTGAAGCTTTCTTT.

In nucleotides, the CDR3 is TGTGCCAGCAGCTTAGGGGAGGGATACATTCAGTACTTC. It specifies CASSLGEGYIQYF. This chain connects TRBV7-2 to TRBJ2-4; 7 bases fit TRBD2. Per the germline V gene, CDR1 is SGHTA and CDR2 is FQGNSA. This CDR3 is built from 13 residues. After removal of 1 base from V and 8 bases from J, the junction contained 2 bases not matched to a gene.

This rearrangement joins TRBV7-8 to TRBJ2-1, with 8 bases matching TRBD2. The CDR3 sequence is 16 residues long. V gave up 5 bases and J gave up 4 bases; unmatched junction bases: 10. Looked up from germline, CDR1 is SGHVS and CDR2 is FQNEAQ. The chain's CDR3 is CASSEMGVAGYNEQFF. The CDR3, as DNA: TGTGCCAGCAGCGAAATGGGGGTAGCGGGGTACAATGAGCAGTTCTTC.

This chain's CDR3 is CASSLDGSPNEQFF. In DNA, the CDR3 is TGCGCCAGCAGCTTGGATGGGAGCCCCAATGAGCAGTTCTTC. This sequence joins TRBV5-1 and TRBJ2-1; perhaps TRBD2 as D (5 bases). This CDR3 comprises 14 residues. The V end was cut by 0 bases, the J end by 6 bases, with 10 bases between. CDR1 SGHRS and CDR2 YFSETQ come from the germline V gene.

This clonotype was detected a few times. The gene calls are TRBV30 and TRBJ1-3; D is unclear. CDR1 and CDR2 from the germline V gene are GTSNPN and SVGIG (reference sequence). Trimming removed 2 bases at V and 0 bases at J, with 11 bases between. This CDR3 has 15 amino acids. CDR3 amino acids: CAWSRFTNSGNTIYF. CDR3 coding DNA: TGTGCCTGGAGTCGTTTCACCAACTCTGGAAACACCATATATTTT.

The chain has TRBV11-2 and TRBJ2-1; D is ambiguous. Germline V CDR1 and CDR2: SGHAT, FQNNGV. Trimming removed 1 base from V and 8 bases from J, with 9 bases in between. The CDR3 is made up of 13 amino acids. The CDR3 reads CASSLGALDEQFF. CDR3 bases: TGTGCCAGCAGCTTAGGCGCCTTGGATGAGCAGTTCTTC.

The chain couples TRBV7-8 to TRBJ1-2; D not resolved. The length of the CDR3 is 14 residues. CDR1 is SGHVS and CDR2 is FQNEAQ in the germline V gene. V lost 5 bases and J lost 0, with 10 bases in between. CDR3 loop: CASSPSRPNYGYTF. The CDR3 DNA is TGTGCCAGCAGCCCTAGTCGTCCTAACTATGGCTACACCTTC.

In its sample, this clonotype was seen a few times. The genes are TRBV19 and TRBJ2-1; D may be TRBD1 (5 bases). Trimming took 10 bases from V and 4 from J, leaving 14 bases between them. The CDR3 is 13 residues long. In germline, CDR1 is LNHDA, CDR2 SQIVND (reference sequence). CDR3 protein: CAKRLGLYNEQFF. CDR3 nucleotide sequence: TGTGCCAAACGCCTGGGGCTATACAATGAGCAGTTCTTC.

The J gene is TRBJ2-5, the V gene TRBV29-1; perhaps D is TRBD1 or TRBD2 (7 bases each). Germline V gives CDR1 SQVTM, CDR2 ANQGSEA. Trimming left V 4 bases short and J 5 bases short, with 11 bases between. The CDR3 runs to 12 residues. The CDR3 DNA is TGCAGCGTTGCAGGGGGGGACGAGACCCAGTACTTC. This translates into CSVAGGDETQYF.

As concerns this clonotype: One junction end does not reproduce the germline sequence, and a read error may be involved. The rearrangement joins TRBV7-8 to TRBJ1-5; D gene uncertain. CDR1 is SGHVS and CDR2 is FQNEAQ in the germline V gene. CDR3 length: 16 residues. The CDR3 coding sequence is TGTACCAGCAGCTTAAAGGGAGCATATAGCAATCAGCCCCAGCATTTT. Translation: CTSSLKGAYSNQPQHF.

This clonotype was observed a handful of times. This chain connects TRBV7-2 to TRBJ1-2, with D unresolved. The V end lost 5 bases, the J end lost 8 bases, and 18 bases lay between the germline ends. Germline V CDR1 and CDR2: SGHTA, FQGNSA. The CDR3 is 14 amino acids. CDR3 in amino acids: CASSLLVAGRGYTF. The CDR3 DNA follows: TGTGCCAGCAGCCTATTGGTGGCAGGCAGAGGCTACACCTTC.

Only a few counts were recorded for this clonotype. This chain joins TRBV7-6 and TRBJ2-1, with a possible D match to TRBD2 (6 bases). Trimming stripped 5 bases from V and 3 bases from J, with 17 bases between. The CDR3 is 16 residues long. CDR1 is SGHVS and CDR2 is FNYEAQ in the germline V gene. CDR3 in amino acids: CASSDRREAGYNEQFF. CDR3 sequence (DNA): TGTGCCAGCAGCGACCGGAGGGAGGCAGGCTACAATGAGCAGTTCTTC.

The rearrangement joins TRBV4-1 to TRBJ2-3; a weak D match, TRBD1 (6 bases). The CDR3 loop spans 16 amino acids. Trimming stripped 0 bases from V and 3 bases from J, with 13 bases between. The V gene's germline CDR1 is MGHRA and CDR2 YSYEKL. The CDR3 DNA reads TGCGCCAGCAGCCAAGACATTTACAGGGTAACAGATACGCAGTATTTT. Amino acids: CASSQDIYRVTDTQYF.

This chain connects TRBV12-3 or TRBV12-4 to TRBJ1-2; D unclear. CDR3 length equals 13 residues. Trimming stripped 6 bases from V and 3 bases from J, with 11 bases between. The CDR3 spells CASSPDEDYGYTF. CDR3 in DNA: TGTGCCAGCAGCCCTGACGAAGACTATGGCTACACCTTC.

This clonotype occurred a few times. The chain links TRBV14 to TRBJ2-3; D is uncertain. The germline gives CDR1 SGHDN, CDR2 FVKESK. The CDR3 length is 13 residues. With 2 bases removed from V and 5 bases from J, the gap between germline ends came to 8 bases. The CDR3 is CASSQWMGDTQYF. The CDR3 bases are TGTGCCAGCAGCCAATGGATGGGAGATACGCAGTATTTT.

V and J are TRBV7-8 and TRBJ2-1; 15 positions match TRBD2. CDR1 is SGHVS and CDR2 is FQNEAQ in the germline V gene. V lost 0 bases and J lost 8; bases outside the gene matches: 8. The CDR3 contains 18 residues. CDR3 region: CASSLAVGLAGGGDEQFF. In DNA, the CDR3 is TGTGCCAGCAGCTTAGCGGTGGGACTAGCGGGGGGCGGGGATGAGCAGTTCTTC.

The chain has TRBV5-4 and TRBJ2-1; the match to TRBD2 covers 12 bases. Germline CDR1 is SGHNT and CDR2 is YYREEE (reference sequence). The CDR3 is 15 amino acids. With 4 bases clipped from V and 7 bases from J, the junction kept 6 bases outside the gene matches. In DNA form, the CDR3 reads TGTGCCAGCAGCCTCCCGGGACTAGCGGGTAATGAGCAGTTCTTC. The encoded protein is CASSLPGLAGNEQFF.

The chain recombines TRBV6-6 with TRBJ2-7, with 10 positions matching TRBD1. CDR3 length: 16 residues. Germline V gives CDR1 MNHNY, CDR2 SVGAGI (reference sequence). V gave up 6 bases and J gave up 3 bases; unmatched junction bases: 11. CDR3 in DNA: TGTGCCAGCAGCAGTACCGGGACAGGGGAAGGCTACGAGCAGTACTTC. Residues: CASSSTGTGEGYEQYF.

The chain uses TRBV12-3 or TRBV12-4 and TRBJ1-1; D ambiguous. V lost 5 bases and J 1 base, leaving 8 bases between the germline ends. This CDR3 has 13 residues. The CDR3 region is CASSPSWNTEAFF. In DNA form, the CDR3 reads TGTGCCAGCAGTCCCTCGTGGAACACTGAAGCTTTCTTT.